This TCR beta chain was observed in a study of early T cells in non-severe SARS-CoV-2 infection. Many counts were recorded for this clonotype. Individual cDNA molecules were tagged with unique molecular identifiers. TCRdb passed the 5' RACE reads through MiXCR, listing each CDR3 protein once. The sample consists of 55,000 to 80,000 distinct CDR3 sequences, around a tenth of them appearing once. Per the germline V gene, CDR1 is MNHNY and CDR2 is SVGAGI (reference sequence). J gave up 6 bases and V 6 bases, and 3 bases lay outside the gene matches. This CDR3 is 15 amino acids long. Sequencing used whole blood. The TCR originated in an adult who was a healthcare worker with PCR-confirmed SARS-CoV-2 infection or an uninfected control (not recorded which). J is TRBJ2-2 and V is TRBV6-6; TRBD2 matches 14 bases. The chain's CDR3 is CASSWGLAGAGELFF. In DNA, the CDR3 is TGTGCCAGCAGCTGGGGACTAGCGGGAGCCGGGGAGCTGTTTTTT.